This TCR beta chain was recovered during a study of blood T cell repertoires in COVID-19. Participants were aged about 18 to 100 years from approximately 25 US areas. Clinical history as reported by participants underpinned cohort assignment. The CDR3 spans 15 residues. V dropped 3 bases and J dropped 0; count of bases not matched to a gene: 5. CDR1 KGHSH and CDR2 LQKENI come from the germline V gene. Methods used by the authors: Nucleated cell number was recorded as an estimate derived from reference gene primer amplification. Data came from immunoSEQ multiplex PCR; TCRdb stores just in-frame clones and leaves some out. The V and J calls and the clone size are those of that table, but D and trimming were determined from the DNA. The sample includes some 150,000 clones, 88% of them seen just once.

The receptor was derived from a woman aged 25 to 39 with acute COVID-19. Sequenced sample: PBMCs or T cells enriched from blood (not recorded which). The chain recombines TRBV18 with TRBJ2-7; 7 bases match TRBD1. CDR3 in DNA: TGTGCCAGCTCACCTGGACAGGCTCTCTCCTACGAGCAGTACTTC. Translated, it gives CASSPGQALSYEQYF.